The rows below give T cell receptor beta chains drawn from one sample of a study of blood T cells in healthy people across ages. TCRdb ran MiXCR on the 5' RACE reads and lists one entry per CDR3 protein. Of hundreds of thousands of distinct CDR3 sequences listed, approximately 35% were seen once; the top ten hold 10% to 15%. The sequencing input was blood. The receptors were sampled from a man younger than 35 in good health. The CDR3 runs from the conserved cysteine through the conserved F or W. Each record gives: clone size, J gene, V gene, D gene, CDR3 DNA, CDR3 protein. D genes are given only for firm matches. Clone size is stated in some rows and not others, as once, few, many or a class when expanded.

abundance: -
j_gene: TRBJ2-2
v_gene: TRBV20-1
d_gene: -
CDR3nt: TGCAGTGCTAGAGAGGGGGTTAACACCGGGGAGCTGTTTTTT
CDR3aa: CSAREGVNTGELFF

abundance: few
j_gene: TRBJ2-7
v_gene: TRBV4-1
d_gene: -
CDR3nt: TGCGCCAGCAGCCAAGAAGGACGAGACGGGAACAATGAGCAGTACTTC
CDR3aa: CASSQEGRDGNNEQYF

abundance: -
j_gene: TRBJ1-1
v_gene: TRBV20-1
d_gene: -
CDR3nt: TGCAGTGCTAGATCTCGGGGTTCAGCTTTCTTT
CDR3aa: CSARSRGSAFF

abundance: -
j_gene: TRBJ2-1
v_gene: TRBV9
d_gene: TRBD2
CDR3nt: TGTGCCAGCAGCGTAGATCCTAGCGGGGTCAATGAGCAGTTCTTC
CDR3aa: CASSVDPSGVNEQFF

abundance: -
j_gene: TRBJ1-1
v_gene: TRBV20-1
d_gene: -
CDR3nt: TGCAGTGCTAGAGTTATAGGTCCAAACTACACTAAAGCTTTCTTT
CDR3aa: CSARVIGPNYTKAFF

abundance: -
j_gene: TRBJ2-3
v_gene: TRBV20-1
d_gene: TRBD2
CDR3nt: TGCAGTGCTAGAGATGCGGGACTAGATATAGATACGCAGTATTTT
CDR3aa: CSARDAGLDIDTQYF

abundance: few
j_gene: TRBJ2-3
v_gene: TRBV7-9
d_gene: -
CDR3nt: TGTGCCAGCAGCCCCGGGACTGAACGACTCTGGGCGCAGTATTTT
CDR3aa: CASSPGTERLWAQYF

abundance: -
j_gene: TRBJ2-3
v_gene: TRBV10-3
d_gene: -
CDR3nt: TGTGCCATCAGCGGGAGGCAGGGGCTCACAGATACGCAGTATTTT
CDR3aa: CAISGRQGLTDTQYF

abundance: -
j_gene: TRBJ2-1
v_gene: TRBV4-3
d_gene: -
CDR3nt: TGCGCCAGCAGCCAAGATAGAGCCGACTACAATGAGCAGTTCTTC
CDR3aa: CASSQDRADYNEQFF

abundance: -
j_gene: TRBJ1-2
v_gene: TRBV12-3/TRBV12-4
d_gene: -
CDR3nt: TGTGCCAGCAGTTCGGGCGCGAGACATGGCTACACCTTC
CDR3aa: CASSSGARHGYTF

abundance: -
j_gene: TRBJ2-5
v_gene: TRBV6-6
d_gene: TRBD1
CDR3nt: TGTGCCAGCAGTCCGGTAATACAGGGGGCGCGTGAGACCCAGTACTTC
CDR3aa: CASSPVIQGARETQYF